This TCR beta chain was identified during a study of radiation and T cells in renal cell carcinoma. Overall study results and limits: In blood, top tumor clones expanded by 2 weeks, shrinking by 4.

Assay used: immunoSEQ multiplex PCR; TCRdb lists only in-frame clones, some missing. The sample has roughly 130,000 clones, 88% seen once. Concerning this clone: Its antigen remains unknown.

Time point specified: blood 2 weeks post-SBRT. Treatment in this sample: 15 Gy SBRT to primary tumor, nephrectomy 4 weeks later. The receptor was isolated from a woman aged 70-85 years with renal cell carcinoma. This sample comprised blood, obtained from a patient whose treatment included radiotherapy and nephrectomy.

The CDR3 reads CASSGSDYSATNEKLFF. Written as DNA, the CDR3 is TGTGCCAGCAGTGGCAGCGATTACTCTGCAACTAATGAAAAACTGTTTTTT. J is TRBJ1-4 and V is TRBV2; D is unresolved. Germline V gene data show CDR1 as SNHLY and CDR2 as FYNNEI. CDR3 length: 17 residues. The V end lost 4 bases, the J end lost 0 bases, and 15 bases lay between the germline ends.